One and the same sample provided the 2 T cell receptor beta chains below, sequenced in a study of beta chain features in type 1 diabetes. Study conclusions and caveats: TCRB CDR3s were moderately but significantly shorter in Type 1 diabetes patients in all four CD4+ subsets.

The antigens for these receptors are not known. Since all of the isolated RNA was reverse transcribed, expressed TCRB transcripts were what got sequenced. Libraries were prepared by immunoSEQ multiplex PCR; TCRdb keeps only in-frame clonotypes and omits some of them. The table records fewer than 400,000 clones, 9.3% of them present only once. Source material: central memory CD4+ T cells from blood. Receptors were obtained from a man younger than 40 with type 1 diabetes.

The rearrangement joins TRBV9 to TRBJ2-3; perhaps TRBD2 as D (5 bases). V was shortened by 1 base and J by 1 base, with 10 bases between the two germline ends. This CDR3 is 15 amino acids long. The germline gives CDR1 SGDLS, CDR2 YYNGEE. CDR3 loop: CASSVRGVGTDTQYF. The CDR3 coding sequence is TGTGCCAGCAGCGTACGGGGTGTTGGCACAGATACGCAGTATTTT.

This chain connects TRBV9 to TRBJ2-3; TRBD2 agrees at 10 bases. Trimming removed 0 bases from V and 5 bases from J; junction bases left unmatched: 0. The CDR3 contains 14 residues. The germline V gene has CDR1 SGDLS and CDR2 YYNGEE. The CDR3 spells CASSVASGGDTQYF. CDR3 nucleotides: TGTGCCAGCAGCGTAGCTAGCGGGGGAGATACGCAGTATTTT.